Below are 15 T cell receptor beta chains sequenced from a single sample in a study of cytomegalovirus exposure and HLA in healthy donors. The method was immunoSEQ multiplex PCR; TCRdb's version includes in-frame clones alone and lacks a portion of them. The sample contains some 180,000 clones, around 86% of which appear only once. Sequenced material: PBMCs. All receptors come from a man aged 30 to 39 in good health and CMV-seropositive.

Worth noting for this clone: This specimen includes other DNA sequences encoding the same CDR3. The gene calls are TRBV5-1 and TRBJ1-1, with 9 bases fitting TRBD1. V lost 0 bases, J lost 5 bases, and 5 bases stayed unmatched. The germline V gene encodes CDR1 SGHRS and CDR2 YFSETQ. This CDR3 spans 15 amino acids. For the CDR3, the DNA is TGCGCCAGCAGCTTGGACGGACAGGGGAATACTGAAGCTTTCTTT. Translating it yields CASSLDGQGNTEAFF. Variable domain in full (rest from reference TRBV5-1 and TRBJ1-1): KAGVTQTPRYLIKTRGQQVTLSCSPISGHRSVSWYQQTPGQGLQFLFEYFSETQRNKGNFPGRFSGRQFSNSRSEMNVSTLELGDSALYLCASSLDGQGNTEAFFGQGTRLTVV.

This chain links TRBV2 with TRBJ2-1; 10 bases match TRBD2. V lost 8 bases to trimming and J lost 1 base; unmatched junction nucleotides: 11. Per germline, CDR1 SNHLY and CDR2 FYNNEI. There are 17 residues in the CDR3. The CDR3 coding sequence is TGTGCCAGCCGAGGGCTAGCGGGAGTCTTTTCCTACAATGAGCAGTTCTTC. It specifies CASRGLAGVFSYNEQFF. Drawing the rest from reference TRBV2 and TRBJ2-1, the complete variable domain is EPEVTQTPSHQVTQMGQEVILRCVPISNHLYFYWYRQILGQKVEFLVSFYNNEISEKSEIFDDQFSVERPDGSNFTLKIRSTKLEDSAMYFCASRGLAGVFSYNEQFFGPGTRLTVL.

J is TRBJ2-7 and V is TRBV7-2, with 9 bases aligning to TRBD2. J gave up 2 bases and V 4 bases, and 3 bases lay outside the gene matches. The CDR3 runs 14 residues. The V gene's germline CDR1 is SGHTA and CDR2 FQGNSA. This CDR3 reads CASSSLAGTYEQYF. As DNA, the CDR3 is TGTGCCAGCAGCTCACTAGCGGGTACCTACGAGCAGTACTTC. The full variable domain, its missing parts supplied by reference TRBV7-2 and TRBJ2-7, is GAGVSQSPSNKVTEKGKDVELRCDPISGHTALYWYRQSLGQGLEFLIYFQGNSAPDKSGLPSDRFSAERTGGSVSTLTIQRTQQEDSAVYLCASSSLAGTYEQYFGPGTRLTVT.

This chain connects TRBV2 to TRBJ2-1; 11 bases line up with TRBD1. Germline-derived CDR1 and CDR2 are SNHLY and FYNNEI. V dropped 4 bases and J dropped 5; count of bases not matched to a gene: 4. This CDR3 spans 15 amino acids. CDR3 in amino acids: CASSVDRGPNNEQFF. CDR3 nucleotides: TGTGCCAGCAGTGTGGACAGGGGGCCAAACAATGAGCAGTTCTTC. The complete variable domain, with remaining parts taken from reference TRBV2 and TRBJ2-1, reads EPEVTQTPSHQVTQMGQEVILRCVPISNHLYFYWYRQILGQKVEFLVSFYNNEISEKSEIFDDQFSVERPDGSNFTLKIRSTKLEDSAMYFCASSVDRGPNNEQFFGPGTRLTVL.

V usage is TRBV7-9 and J usage is TRBJ2-1; D might be TRBD1 (6 bases). Trimming left V 1 base short and J 5 bases short, with 12 bases between. Germline assignment: CDR1 SEHNR and CDR2 FQNEAQ (reference sequence). This CDR3 comprises 15 residues. As DNA, the CDR3 is TGTGCCAGCAGCTTAGGGAACAGGGATGACAATGAGCAGTTCTTC. It translates to CASSLGNRDDNEQFF.

CDR3 bases: TGTGCCAGCAGCTTTGGGCAGACCCAGTACTTC. Protein product: CASSFGQTQYF. The chain combines TRBV7-8 with TRBJ2-5; D gene unclear. Germline V gene sequence: CDR1 SGHVS, CDR2 FQNEAQ. CDR3 size: 11 residues. V dropped 3 bases and J dropped 6 bases, with 5 bases sitting between them.

Concerning this clone: The identical CDR3 is also encoded by other nucleotide sequences in the sample. The chain combines TRBV19 with TRBJ2-7; perhaps D is TRBD1 or TRBD2 (5 bases each). The CDR3 sequence is 15 residues long. Trimming cost V 1 base and J 2 bases, with 12 bases left between them. The V gene's germline CDR1 is LNHDA and CDR2 SQIVND (reference sequence). This CDR3 reads CASSIGGTGTYEQYF. The CDR3 region has the DNA TGTGCCAGTAGTATAGGTGGGACGGGGACCTACGAGCAGTACTTC. Drawing the rest from reference TRBV19 and TRBJ2-7, the complete variable domain is DGGITQSPKYLFRKEGQNVTLSCEQNLNHDAMYWYRQDPGQGLRLIYYSQIVNDFQKGDIAEGYSVSREKKESFPLTVTSAQKNPTAFYLCASSIGGTGTYEQYFGPGTRLTVT.

The CDR3 DNA follows: TGTGCCAGCAGTTATACGCTTCAGCCCCAGCATTTT. This gives the protein CASSYTLQPQHF. The chain employs TRBV6-6 and TRBJ1-5; D remains ambiguous. Germline values: CDR1 MNHNY, CDR2 SVGAGI (reference sequence). The CDR3 runs 12 residues. Trimming pared 3 bases from V and 6 bases from J, leaving 6 bases between.

The chain couples TRBV5-1 to TRBJ1-2; 10 bases agree with TRBD1. The trim removed 4 bases at V and 3 bases at J, leaving 0 bases unmatched. The CDR3 has 13 residues. Germline V gives CDR1 SGHRS, CDR2 YFSETQ. The CDR3 region has the DNA TGCGCCAGCAGCGGGACAGGGGACTATGGCTACACCTTC. Translating it yields CASSGTGDYGYTF.

This chain uses TRBV29-1 with TRBJ1-2; 7 bases fit TRBD1. Unmatched junction bases numbered 12, after V lost 4 bases and J lost 4 bases. Germline V lookup: CDR1 SQVTM, CDR2 ANQGSEA. The CDR3 is made up of 15 amino acids. CDR3 nucleotides: TGCAGCGTTGGAGGCTCAGGGGGGTTAGGCTATGGCTACACCTTC. Translated: CSVGGSGGLGYGYTF.

The chain couples TRBV18 to TRBJ2-5; no definite D call. Germline V CDR1 and CDR2: KGHSH, LQKENI. With 3 bases removed from V and 1 base from J, the gap between germline ends came to 15 bases. The CDR3 runs 16 residues. The CDR3 loop reads CASSPRAGDGQETQYF. CDR3 sequence (DNA): TGTGCCAGCTCACCCCGGGCAGGAGATGGCCAAGAGACCCAGTACTTC.

The chain combines TRBV7-9 with TRBJ1-2, with D possibly matching TRBD1 (6 bases). Germline assignment: CDR1 SEHNR and CDR2 FQNEAQ (reference sequence). V dropped 8 bases and J dropped 6 bases, with 16 bases sitting between them. The CDR3 covers 13 residues. CDR3 DNA: TGTGCCAGCCCAGGGGACGCGGAAAATGGCTACACCTTC. Residues: CASPGDAENGYTF.

The chain combines TRBV27 with TRBJ2-3; D gene unclear. Germline V CDR1 and CDR2: MNHEY, SMNVEV (reference sequence). V lost 3 bases, J lost 5 bases, and 9 bases lay in between. The length of the CDR3 is 13 residues. The CDR3 loop is CASSFKKGDTQYF. In DNA form, the CDR3 reads TGTGCCAGCAGTTTTAAGAAGGGAGATACGCAGTATTTT.

V usage is TRBV6-5 and J usage is TRBJ1-4, with 7 bases matching TRBD1. Germline V lookup: CDR1 MNHEY, CDR2 SVGAGI. J gave up 5 bases and V 5 bases, and 8 bases lay outside the gene matches. This CDR3 is 15 amino acids long. Here the CDR3 reads CASSRDRVINEKLFF. In DNA, the CDR3 is TGTGCCAGCAGTCGCGACAGGGTAATAAATGAAAAACTGTTTTTT.

This clone has only one observation. The CDR3 is CASSISGGNEQFF. The CDR3, as DNA: TGTGCCAGCAGCATTAGCGGGGGTAATGAGCAGTTCTTC. The chain employs TRBV9 and TRBJ2-1; 9 bases map to TRBD2. With 4 bases clipped from V and 7 bases from J, the junction kept 3 bases outside the gene matches. The germline V gene has CDR1 SGDLS and CDR2 YYNGEE. CDR3 length equals 13 residues.